The sequence of this T cell receptor (beta chain) was determined in a study of shared clonotypes between healthy human individuals. The V gene's germline CDR1 is MNHNS and CDR2 SASEGT. Trimming at V came to 4 bases and at J to 2 bases, leaving 17 bases not matched to a gene. This CDR3 comprises 19 residues. Several immunoSEQ 96-well plates shared each subset's DNA, each plate a replicate. Data came from immunoSEQ multiplex PCR; TCRdb stores just in-frame clones and leaves some out. The sample has 2,500,000 or so clones, under 95% seen once; the top ten hold about 0.39%. The V call is TRBV6-1, the J call TRBJ2-5; 9 bases agree with TRBD2. The specimen was naive CD4+ T cells from PBMCs. Subset: CD45RA+ positively selected. The TCR sequence derives from a man aged 18 to 30 in good health. Some clones in this sample may be carry-over from other donors' samples. This CDR3 reads CASSGGGTASGKPQETQYF. In DNA form, the CDR3 reads TGTGCCAGCAGTGGGGGGGGGACAGCTAGCGGGAAGCCTCAAGAGACCCAGTACTTC.